This T cell receptor beta chain was identified during a study of blood T cell repertoires in COVID-19. Study in general: The samples span acute and convalescent COVID-19 from the United States, Italy and Spain.

Per germline, CDR1 SGHAT and CDR2 FQNNGV. This CDR3 region has 16 residues. With 2 bases clipped from V and 4 bases from J, the junction kept 7 bases outside the gene matches. Source study methods: Amplification with reference gene primers provided the estimates of nucleated cell counts. Clones were sequenced by immunoSEQ multiplex PCR, and TCRdb holds only the in-frame ones, with some missing. V, J and clone size are those of that table, while D and trimming were read from the DNA. This table holds about 100,000 clones, 80% found once. This chain links TRBV11-2 with TRBJ2-1; 8 positions agree with TRBD2. The receptor was isolated from a man in his fifties who had recovered from COVID-19. Sequencing was carried out using peripheral blood. The CDR3 loop reads CASSLTGGALYNEQFF. The DNA for the CDR3 is TGTGCCAGCAGCTTAACCGGGGGGGCTCTGTACAATGAGCAGTTCTTC.